The next 23 T cell receptor beta chains were all read from a single sample in a study of blood T cell repertoires in COVID-19. The table came from immunoSEQ multiplex PCR; TCRdb's copy has only in-frame clones and leaves some out. Among 90,000 to 150,000 clones listed, 79% were seen once. Sequenced material: peripheral blood. Receptors were obtained from an elderly woman with acute or convalescent COVID-19.

The chain joins TRBV19 to TRBJ2-7; 9 bases fit TRBD1. This CDR3 is 14 amino acids long. Germline V gene lookup returns CDR1 LNHDA and CDR2 SQIVND (reference sequence). V shed 5 bases and J 2 bases; nucleotides not matched to a gene: 4. In DNA, the CDR3 is TGTGCCAGTAGTCTAGGACAGGGGCCCTACGAGCAGTACTTC. As protein: CASSLGQGPYEQYF.

The rearrangement uses TRBV4-2 and TRBJ2-7; 7 nucleotides line up with TRBD2. Germline lookup yields CDR1 LGHNA and CDR2 YNFKEQ. This CDR3 contains 15 residues. After removal of 4 bases from V and 7 bases from J, the junction contained 13 bases not matched to a gene. CDR3 nucleotide sequence: TGTGCCAGCAGCCCTAGCGGCGCCTTGGAGAGGGAGCAGTACTTC. This sequence encodes CASSPSGALEREQYF.

This clone was counted once. V and J are TRBV9 and TRBJ2-7; tentative D call: TRBD2 (7 bases). This CDR3 contains 14 residues. CDR1 SGDLS and CDR2 YYNGEE come from the germline V gene. V lost 4 bases and J lost 6, with 17 bases in between. DNA for the CDR3: TGTGCCAGCAGCAGGGGGGGCTCCTCGTTCGAGCAGTACTTC. Translating gives CASSRGGSSFEQYF.

A few counts support this clone. The V gene is TRBV7-8, the J gene TRBJ1-6; 9 bases map to TRBD1. This CDR3 has 15 residues. From germline, CDR1 is SGHVS and CDR2 FQNEAQ. Losses at the gene ends were 8 bases for V and 8 bases for J; bases not matched to a gene: 10. The CDR3 here is CASRGDRVIHSPLHF. CDR3 bases: TGTGCCAGCCGGGGGGACAGGGTAATCCATTCACCCCTCCACTTT.

V and J are TRBV29-1 and TRBJ1-1; D is unclear. This CDR3 is built from 11 residues. Germline V gene data show CDR1 as SQVTM and CDR2 as ANQGSEA. Trimming left V 4 bases short and J 0 bases short, with 3 bases between. CDR3 sequence reads: CSVAVNTEAFF. DNA for the CDR3: TGCAGCGTTGCGGTGAACACTGAAGCTTTCTTT.

The chain joins TRBV19 to TRBJ2-7, with 13 nucleotides matching TRBD2. This CDR3 has 17 amino acids. Per germline, CDR1 LNHDA and CDR2 SQIVND (reference sequence). The V segment lost 5 bases and the J segment 3 bases; nucleotides outside the gene matches: 10. CDR3 nucleotide sequence: TGTGCCAGTAGTCCAAATCGACTAGCGGGGGGTCACTACGAGCAGTACTTC. Its translation is CASSPNRLAGGHYEQYF.

The chain joins TRBV19 to TRBJ1-4; 7 bases line up with TRBD1. Germline trimming cut 8 bases from V and 5 bases from J; bases unmatched to any gene: 8. The length of the CDR3 is 14 residues. Germline CDR1 reads LNHDA; CDR2 reads SQIVND (reference sequence). The CDR3 DNA reads TGTGCCAGTCAGCGGACAGGTCCCAATGAAAAACTGTTTTTT. This translates into CASQRTGPNEKLFF.

This clone was observed a few times. The genes are TRBV19 and TRBJ1-6, with 8 bases matching TRBD1. J was trimmed by 6 bases and V by 7 bases; bases with no gene match: 8. There are 15 residues in the CDR3. From germline, CDR1 is LNHDA and CDR2 SQIVND (reference sequence). CDR3 DNA sequence: TGTGCCAGTAACTTTGGACAGGGTGTTAATTCACCCCTCCACTTT. It encodes CASNFGQGVNSPLHF. The complete variable domain, with remaining parts taken from reference TRBV19 and TRBJ1-6, reads DGGITQSPKYLFRKEGQNVTLSCEQNLNHDAMYWYRQDPGQGLRLIYYSQIVNDFQKGDIAEGYSVSREKKESFPLTVTSAQKNPTAFYLCASNFGQGVNSPLHFGNGTRLTVT.

The chain joins TRBV7-2 to TRBJ2-3; TRBD2 aligns across 12 bases. Germline V lookup: CDR1 SGHTA, CDR2 FQGNSA. The CDR3 runs to 16 residues. V lost 5 bases, J lost 2 bases, and 5 bases stayed unmatched. This chain's CDR3 is CASSEGTSGPTDTQYF. For the CDR3, the DNA is TGTGCCAGCAGCGAGGGGACTAGCGGGCCCACAGATACGCAGTATTTT.

The genes are TRBV7-8 and TRBJ2-2, with D perhaps TRBD2 (6 bases). The CDR3 sequence is 15 residues long. Germline CDR1 reads SGHVS; CDR2 reads FQNEAQ. V was pared by 5 bases and J by 1 base, with 11 bases between. CDR3 nucleotides: TGTGCCAGCAGCCCCGGGACTGTGAACACCGGGGAGCTGTTTTTT. It translates to CASSPGTVNTGELFF.

The rearrangement links TRBV7-2 to TRBJ1-2, with no clear D. CDR1 SGHTA and CDR2 FQGNSA come from the germline V gene. Trimming left V 0 bases short and J 1 base short, with 6 bases between. The CDR3 totals 14 residues. CDR3 in amino acids: CASSLAHDNYGYTF. The CDR3 DNA reads as TGTGCCAGCAGCTTAGCACACGATAACTATGGCTACACCTTC.

The chain couples TRBV5-6 to TRBJ1-5, with D possibly matching TRBD1 (5 bases). V was cut by 6 bases and J by 6 bases, with 16 bases left in between. The germline gives CDR1 SGHDT, CDR2 YYEEEE. CDR3 size: 14 residues. CDR3 loop: CASTLWGVGQPQHF. In DNA, the CDR3 is TGTGCCAGCACTTTGTGGGGGGTCGGTCAGCCCCAGCATTTT.

This clone was observed a handful of times. This rearrangement joins TRBV6-6 to TRBJ2-7; D possibly corresponds to TRBD1 (5 bases). V was clipped by 2 bases and J by 7 bases, with 9 bases between them. There are 12 residues in the CDR3. Germline V gene sequence: CDR1 MNHNY, CDR2 SVGAGI (reference sequence). The CDR3 bases are TGTGCCAGCAGTTACGAAGGGGAAGAGCAGTACTTC. Translated: CASSYEGEEQYF.

The chain is built from TRBV19 and TRBJ1-2, with TRBD1 identical over 8 bases. The junction had 9 bases not matched to a gene; V was cut back by 5 bases and J by 7 bases. The CDR3 runs to 14 residues. The germline gives CDR1 LNHDA, CDR2 SQIVND (reference sequence). The CDR3 is CASSPTGTGGGYTF. In DNA, the CDR3 is TGTGCCAGTAGTCCAACCGGGACAGGCGGTGGCTACACCTTC.

This clone was found a few times. This chain uses TRBV29-1 with TRBJ1-3; the D gene is possibly TRBD1 (5 bases). The CDR3 contains 17 residues. Trimming shortened V by 4 bases and J by 0 bases, and 19 bases separated the two germline ends. Germline-derived CDR1 and CDR2 are SQVTM and ANQGSEA. CDR3 residues: CSVVGGTAASSGNTIYF. CDR3 nucleotide sequence: TGCAGCGTTGTCGGGGGTACCGCCGCCAGCTCTGGAAACACCATATATTTT.

This clone was counted only a few times. V gene TRBV7-9 combines with J gene TRBJ2-5, with 13 bases matching TRBD2. Germline V gives CDR1 SEHNR, CDR2 FQNEAQ (reference sequence). The CDR3 runs 15 residues. With V trimmed by 5 bases and J by 5 bases, 5 bases remained unmatched. CDR3 DNA sequence: TGTGCCAGCAGCCTCCCACTAGCGGGAGGGGAGACCCAGTACTTC. This codes for CASSLPLAGGETQYF.

The gene calls are TRBV9 and TRBJ1-5; 7 bases map to TRBD1. CDR3 length: 15 amino acids. J lost 3 bases, V lost 0 bases, and 3 bases had no gene match. CDR1 and CDR2 from the germline V gene are SGDLS and YYNGEE. This CDR3 reads CASSVDGQDNQPQHF. The CDR3 DNA sequence: TGTGCCAGCAGCGTAGATGGACAGGACAATCAGCCCCAGCATTTT. The complete variable domain, with remaining parts taken from reference TRBV9 and TRBJ1-5, reads DSGVTQTPKHLITATGQRVTLRCSPRSGDLSVYWYQQSLDQGLQFLIQYYNGEERAKGNILERFSAQQFPDLHSELNLSSLELGDSALYFCASSVDGQDNQPQHFGDGTRLSIL.

This sequence joins TRBV5-6 and TRBJ2-6, with D possibly TRBD2 on 5 matching bases. There are 15 residues in the CDR3. Trimming pared 6 bases from V and 3 bases from J, leaving 13 bases between. Germline CDR1 SGHDT, CDR2 YYEEEE. CDR3 region: CASTPEANGANVLTF. The CDR3 coding sequence is TGTGCCAGCACCCCGGAGGCCAATGGGGCCAACGTCCTGACTTTC.

The chain joins TRBV28 to TRBJ2-1, with TRBD2 identical over 9 bases. V lost 6 bases and J lost 4; bases outside the gene matches: 1. The germline gives CDR1 MDHEN, CDR2 SYDVKM. This CDR3 has 13 amino acids. The CDR3 DNA reads as TGTGCCAGCAGGCTAGCGGGGTACAATGAGCAGTTCTTC. Its protein is CASRLAGYNEQFF.

The chain recombines TRBV28 with TRBJ1-2; D is unclear. The ends were cut back, 7 bases at V and 6 bases at J, with 15 bases in the middle. CDR1 and CDR2 (germline): MDHEN, SYDVKM. This CDR3 comprises 13 residues. This chain's CDR3 is CASNINPPDGYTF. CDR3 bases: TGTGCCAGCAACATTAATCCCCCTGATGGCTACACCTTC.

This clone showed up just a few times. The rearrangement joins TRBV7-2 to TRBJ1-6, with a possible D match to TRBD1 (6 bases). Germline V gives CDR1 SGHTA, CDR2 FQGNSA. With 6 bases removed from V and 7 bases from J, the gap between germline ends came to 13 bases. The CDR3 covers 14 residues. The CDR3 region has the DNA TGTGCCAGCAGGGCGGACAGTGAAAATTCACCCCTCCACTTT. Amino acids: CASRADSENSPLHF.

The J gene is TRBJ2-1, the V gene TRBV11-3; 7 nucleotides line up with TRBD2. V trimming: 1 base; J trimming: 2 bases; junction bases outside the gene matches: 2. The CDR3 covers 15 residues. The germline V gene has CDR1 SGHNT and CDR2 YENEEA. CDR3 loop: CASSLGGLAYNEQFF. CDR3 nucleotides: TGTGCCAGCAGCTTAGGTGGACTAGCCTACAATGAGCAGTTCTTC.

The chain uses TRBV19 and TRBJ2-7; 12 nucleotides align to TRBD2. In germline, CDR1 is LNHDA, CDR2 SQIVND (reference sequence). The CDR3 extends over 15 amino acids. Germline trimming cut 3 bases from V and 3 bases from J; bases unmatched to any gene: 3. CDR3 protein: CASSMRTSGDYEQYF. The CDR3 DNA follows: TGTGCCAGTAGTATGAGGACTAGCGGGGACTACGAGCAGTACTTC.